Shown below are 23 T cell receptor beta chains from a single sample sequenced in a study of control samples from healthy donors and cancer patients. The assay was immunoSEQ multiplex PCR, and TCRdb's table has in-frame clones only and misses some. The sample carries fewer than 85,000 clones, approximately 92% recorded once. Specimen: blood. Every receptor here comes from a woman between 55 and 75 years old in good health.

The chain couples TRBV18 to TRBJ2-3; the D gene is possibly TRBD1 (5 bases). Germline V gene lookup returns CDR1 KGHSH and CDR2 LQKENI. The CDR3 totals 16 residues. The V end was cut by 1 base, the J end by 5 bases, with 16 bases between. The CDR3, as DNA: TGTGCCAGCTCACCACGTCCGGCAGGGCAAGGAGATACGCAGTATTTT. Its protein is CASSPRPAGQGDTQYF.

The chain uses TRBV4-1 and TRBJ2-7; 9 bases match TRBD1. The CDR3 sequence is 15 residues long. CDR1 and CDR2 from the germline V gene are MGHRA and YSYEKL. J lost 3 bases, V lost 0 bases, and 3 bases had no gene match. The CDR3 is CASSQDDRGNYEQYF. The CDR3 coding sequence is TGCGCCAGCAGCCAAGACGACAGGGGGAACTACGAGCAGTACTTC.

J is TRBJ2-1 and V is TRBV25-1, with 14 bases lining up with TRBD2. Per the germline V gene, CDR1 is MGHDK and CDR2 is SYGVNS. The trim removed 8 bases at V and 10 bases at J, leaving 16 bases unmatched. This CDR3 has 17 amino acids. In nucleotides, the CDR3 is TGTGCCAGCCAAAAGGGGCAGGGACTAGCGGGAGTAGGGGAGCAGTTCTTC. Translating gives CASQKGQGLAGVGEQFF.

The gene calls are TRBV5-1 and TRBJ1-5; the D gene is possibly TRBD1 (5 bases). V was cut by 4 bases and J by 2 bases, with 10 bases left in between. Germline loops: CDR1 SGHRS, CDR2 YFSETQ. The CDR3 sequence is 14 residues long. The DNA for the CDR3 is TGCGCCAGCAGCATGCTGGGGGGCAATCAGCCCCAGCATTTT. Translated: CASSMLGGNQPQHF.

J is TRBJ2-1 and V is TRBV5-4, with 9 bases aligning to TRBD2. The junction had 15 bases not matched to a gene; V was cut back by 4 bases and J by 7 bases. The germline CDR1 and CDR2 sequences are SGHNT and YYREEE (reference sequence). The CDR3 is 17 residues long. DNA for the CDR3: TGTGCCAGCAGCCCGGGGGGGCGGGAGGGCCTGGGTAATGAGCAGTTCTTC. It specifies CASSPGGREGLGNEQFF.

The CDR3 region is CASSYAPWDNRVDEQYF. For the CDR3, the DNA is TGTGCCAGCAGTTACGCTCCGTGGGATAATCGAGTCGACGAGCAGTACTTC. V and J are TRBV6-2 or TRBV6-3 and TRBJ2-7; D call uncertain. The V end lost 2 bases, the J end lost 5 bases, and 22 bases lay between the germline ends. The germline V gene encodes CDR1 MNHEY and CDR2 SVGEGT. The CDR3 has 17 amino acids.

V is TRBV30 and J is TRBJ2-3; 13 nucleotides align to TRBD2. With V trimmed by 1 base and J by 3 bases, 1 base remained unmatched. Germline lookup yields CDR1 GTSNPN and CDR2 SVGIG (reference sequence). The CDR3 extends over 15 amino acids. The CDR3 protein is CAWSGLAGGTDTQYF. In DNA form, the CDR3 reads TGTGCCTGGAGTGGACTAGCGGGAGGTACAGATACGCAGTATTTT.

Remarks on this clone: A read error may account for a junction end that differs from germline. The CDR3 region is CASSRSKGQKNF. DNA of the CDR3: TGTGCCAGTAGTAGGAGCAAGGGACAGAAGAACTTT. The chain couples TRBV19 to TRBJ1-6; 7 positions match TRBD1. CDR1 and CDR2 from the germline V gene are LNHDA and SQIVND (reference sequence). This CDR3 is built from 12 residues.

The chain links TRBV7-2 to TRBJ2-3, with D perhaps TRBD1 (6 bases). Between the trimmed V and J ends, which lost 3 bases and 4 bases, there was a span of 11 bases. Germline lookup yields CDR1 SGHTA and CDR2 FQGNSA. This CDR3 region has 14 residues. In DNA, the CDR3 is TGTGCCAGCAGCTTCACAGGGTTCGCAGATACGCAGTATTTT. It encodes CASSFTGFADTQYF.

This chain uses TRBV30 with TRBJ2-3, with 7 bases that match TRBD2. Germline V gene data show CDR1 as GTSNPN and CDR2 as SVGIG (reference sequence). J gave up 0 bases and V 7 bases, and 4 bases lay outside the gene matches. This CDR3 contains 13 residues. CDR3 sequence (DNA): TGTGCCTACAGCGGGGCTAGCACAGATACGCAGTATTTT. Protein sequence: CAYSGASTDTQYF.

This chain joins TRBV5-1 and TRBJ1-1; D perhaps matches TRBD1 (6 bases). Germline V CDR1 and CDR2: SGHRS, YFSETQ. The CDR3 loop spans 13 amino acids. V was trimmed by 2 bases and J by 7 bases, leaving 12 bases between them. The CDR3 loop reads CASSFQGSGEAFF. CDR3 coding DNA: TGCGCCAGCAGCTTTCAGGGGTCGGGTGAAGCTTTCTTT.

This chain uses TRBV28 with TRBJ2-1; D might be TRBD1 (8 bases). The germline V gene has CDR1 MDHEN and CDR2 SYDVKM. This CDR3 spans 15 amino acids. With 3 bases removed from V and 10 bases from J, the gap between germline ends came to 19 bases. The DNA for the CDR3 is TGTGCCAGCAGTTTGGTGACAGGACAGGGAGGGGAGCAGTTCTTC. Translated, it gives CASSLVTGQGGEQFF.

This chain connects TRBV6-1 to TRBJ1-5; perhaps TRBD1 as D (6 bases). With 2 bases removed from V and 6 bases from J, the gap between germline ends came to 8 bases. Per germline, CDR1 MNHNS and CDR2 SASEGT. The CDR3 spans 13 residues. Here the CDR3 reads CASSESGAQPQHF. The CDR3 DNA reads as TGTGCCAGCAGTGAATCAGGGGCTCAGCCCCAGCATTTT.

CDR3 loop: CASGLLTSGSANEQFF. Here the CDR3 DNA reads TGTGCCAGTGGACTATTGACTAGCGGGTCTGCTAATGAGCAGTTCTTC. V usage is TRBV28 and J usage is TRBJ2-1; TRBD2 matches at 10 bases. CDR1 is MDHEN and CDR2 is SYDVKM in the germline V gene. The length of the CDR3 is 16 residues. Trimming took 9 bases from V and 7 from J; bases not matched to a gene: 15.

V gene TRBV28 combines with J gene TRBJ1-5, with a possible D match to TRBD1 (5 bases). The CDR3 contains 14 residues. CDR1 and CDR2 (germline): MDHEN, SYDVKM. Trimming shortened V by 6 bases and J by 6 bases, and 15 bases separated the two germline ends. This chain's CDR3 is CASSNVAGSQPQHF. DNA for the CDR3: TGTGCCAGCAGCAACGTAGCAGGGTCTCAGCCCCAGCATTTT.

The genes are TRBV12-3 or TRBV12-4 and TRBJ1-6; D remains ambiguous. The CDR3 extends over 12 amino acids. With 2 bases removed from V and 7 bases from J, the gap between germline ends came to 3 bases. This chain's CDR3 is CASSLINSPLHF. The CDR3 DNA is TGTGCCAGCAGTTTAATAAATTCACCCCTCCACTTT.

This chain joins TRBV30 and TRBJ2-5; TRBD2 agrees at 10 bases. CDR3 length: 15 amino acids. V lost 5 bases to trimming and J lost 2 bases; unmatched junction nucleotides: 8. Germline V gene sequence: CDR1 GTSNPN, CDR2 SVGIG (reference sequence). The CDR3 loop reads CAWDISGRRQETQYF. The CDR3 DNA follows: TGTGCCTGGGATATTAGCGGGAGGCGGCAAGAGACCCAGTACTTC. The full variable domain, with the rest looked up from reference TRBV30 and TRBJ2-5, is SQTIHQWPATLVQPVGSPLSLECTVEGTSNPNLYWYRQAAGRGLQLLFYSVGIGQISSEVPQNLSASRPQDRQFILSSKKLLLSDSGFYLCAWDISGRRQETQYFGPGTRLLVL.

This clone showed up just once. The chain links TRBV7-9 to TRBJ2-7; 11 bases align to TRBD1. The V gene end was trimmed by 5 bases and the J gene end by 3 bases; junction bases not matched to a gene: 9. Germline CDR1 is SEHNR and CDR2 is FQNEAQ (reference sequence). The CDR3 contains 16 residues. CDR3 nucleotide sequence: TGTGCCAGCAGCGGGGGCGGACAGGGGGCCTTCTACGAGCAGTACTTC. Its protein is CASSGGGQGAFYEQYF.

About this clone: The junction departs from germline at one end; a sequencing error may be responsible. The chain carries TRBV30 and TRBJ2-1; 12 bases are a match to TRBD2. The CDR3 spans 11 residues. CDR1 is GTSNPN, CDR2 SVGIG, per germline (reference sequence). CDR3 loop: CAGQTSGSRIF. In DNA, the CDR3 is TGTGCCGGCCAGACTAGCGGGAGTCGGATCTTC.

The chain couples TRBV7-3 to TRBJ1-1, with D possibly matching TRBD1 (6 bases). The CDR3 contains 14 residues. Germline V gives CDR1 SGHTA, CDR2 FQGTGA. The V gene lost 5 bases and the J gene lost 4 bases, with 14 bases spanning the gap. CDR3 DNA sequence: TGTGCCAGCAGCCTAAGGGGGTACGGCACTGAAGCTTTCTTT. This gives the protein CASSLRGYGTEAFF.

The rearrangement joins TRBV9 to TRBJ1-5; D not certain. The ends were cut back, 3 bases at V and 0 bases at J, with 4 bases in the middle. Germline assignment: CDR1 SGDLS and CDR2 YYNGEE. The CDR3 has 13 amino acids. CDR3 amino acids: CASSGFSNQPQHF. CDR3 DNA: TGTGCCAGCAGCGGATTTAGCAATCAGCCCCAGCATTTT.

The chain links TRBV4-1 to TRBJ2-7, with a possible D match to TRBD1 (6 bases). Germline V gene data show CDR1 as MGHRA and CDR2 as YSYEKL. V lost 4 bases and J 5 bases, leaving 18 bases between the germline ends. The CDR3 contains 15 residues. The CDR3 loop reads CASSPNSGTSNEQYF. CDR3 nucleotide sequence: TGCGCCAGCAGCCCTAATTCCGGGACATCTAACGAGCAGTACTTC.

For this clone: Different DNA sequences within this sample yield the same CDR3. DNA for the CDR3: TGTGCCAGCAGCCTGCGTAATGAGCAGTTCTTC. Protein sequence: CASSLRNEQFF. This chain connects TRBV7-9 to TRBJ2-1; D remains ambiguous. Germline CDR1 and CDR2: SEHNR and FQNEAQ (reference sequence). V lost 5 bases, J lost 7 bases, and 6 bases lay in between. The CDR3 consists of 11 residues. The variable domain in full, with the rest retrieved from reference TRBV7-9 and TRBJ2-1, is DTGVSQNPRHKITKRGQNVTFRCDPISEHNRLYWYRQTLGQGPEFLTYFQNEAQLEKSRLLSDRFSAERPKGSFSTLEIQRTEQGDSAMYLCASSLRNEQFFGPGTRLTVL.